These 22 T cell receptor beta chains were sequenced from one sample in a study of vaccination and CD4 T cells after COVID-19 (dated by TCRdb to between 2021 and 2024). Preparation of the library involved PCR. This sample was sequenced with an Illumina iSeq 100. DNA from cultured CD4+ T cells was subjected to TCR sequencing with the Oncomine TCR Beta short-read assay at the Johns Hopkins FTIC core. Using fastp trimming at Q25 and MiXCR clonotype assembly, TCRdb reanalyzed the public sequencing data and kept in-frame beta chains. Rows are unified per CDR3 protein, each entry keeping the most common DNA and genes. A total of some 4,600 distinct CDR3 sequences appear in this sample, roughly 40% of them only once. The biggest ten clones account for about 38% of the sample. The sample's treatment or condition, from its label and the paper: roughly 11-day PBMC culture with coronavirus spike peptide pools or control peptides (ViraFEST assay).

These receptors' antigens are unknown. The sequenced material came from CD4+ T cells from blood, cultured in vitro. Receptors originate from a human donor who had recovered from COVID-19.

The V gene is TRBV6-5, the J gene TRBJ1-4; 7 bases fit TRBD1. V trimming: 4 bases; J trimming: 6 bases; junction bases outside the gene matches: 8. The CDR3 consists of 15 residues. The germline V gene has CDR1 MNHEY and CDR2 SVGAGI. The chain's CDR3 is CASSLTTGSYEKLFF. The CDR3 nucleotides are TGTGCCAGCAGTTTAACGACAGGGAGTTATGAAAAACTGTTTTTT.

The chain couples TRBV7-3 to TRBJ2-3; no clear D gene. The CDR3 loop spans 15 amino acids. CDR1 SGHTA and CDR2 FQGTGA come from the germline V gene. The V gene lost 0 bases and the J gene lost 6 bases, with 13 bases spanning the gap. The CDR3 coding sequence is TGTGCCAGCAGCTTAACCGGCGGAGCCGTGGATACGCAGTATTTT. Translation gives CASSLTGGAVDTQYF.

This sequence joins TRBV9 and TRBJ2-3, with 9 nucleotides matching TRBD1. V shed 3 bases, J shed 7 bases, and the junction held 12 bases outside the gene matches. This CDR3 has 16 residues. Germline CDR1 is SGDLS and CDR2 is YYNGEE. The CDR3 reads CASSADRGILGNTQYF. In DNA form, the CDR3 reads TGTGCCAGCAGCGCGGACAGGGGAATTCTGGGGAATACGCAGTATTTT.

The J gene is TRBJ2-1, the V gene TRBV27; D is possibly TRBD1 (6 bases). The CDR3 is 14 residues long. Looked up from germline, CDR1 is MNHEY and CDR2 is SMNVEV (reference sequence). V lost 8 bases to trimming and J lost 0 bases, with 11 bases between them. DNA of the CDR3: TGTGCCAGCCGGCAGGGGACCTCCTACAATGAGCAGTTCTTC. It is translated as CASRQGTSYNEQFF.

V and J are TRBV7-2 and TRBJ1-6; D is undetermined. This CDR3 is built from 17 residues. V was trimmed by 5 bases and J by 5 bases, leaving 19 bases between them. Germline V gene data show CDR1 as SGHTA and CDR2 as FQGNSA. The CDR3 sequence: CASSTDGPTYDNSPLHF. CDR3 bases: TGTGCCAGCAGCACGGACGGCCCGACCTATGATAATTCACCCCTCCACTTT.

This chain connects TRBV24-1 to TRBJ2-3, with TRBD1 matching over 7 bases. The J segment lost 6 bases and the V segment lost 3 bases, leaving 14 bases of the junction unmatched. The CDR3 consists of 17 residues. The germline gives CDR1 KGHDR, CDR2 SFDVKD. The DNA for the CDR3 is TGTGCCACCAGTGATCCGACAGGGAGTGTTGATCTGGATACGCAGTATTTT. Its translation is CATSDPTGSVDLDTQYF.

V usage is TRBV7-2 and J usage is TRBJ1-2; 10 nucleotides align to TRBD1. Germline V gene sequence: CDR1 SGHTA, CDR2 FQGNSA. CDR3 length equals 18 residues. V gave up 2 bases and J gave up 1 base; unmatched junction bases: 10. The CDR3 region is CASSLRGQGPFLNYGYTF. The DNA for the CDR3 is TGTGCCAGCAGCTTACGGGGACAGGGGCCATTTCTTAACTATGGCTACACCTTC.

This clonotype turned up a few times. The rearrangement links TRBV11-2 to TRBJ2-7; 13 bases line up with TRBD2. The CDR3 loop spans 15 amino acids. V lost 5 bases and J lost 6; bases outside the gene matches: 7. Per the germline V gene, CDR1 is SGHAT and CDR2 is FQNNGV. The CDR3 nucleotides read TGTGCCAGCAGCATCGGGACTAGCGGGGACCTCGAGCAGTACTTC. This sequence encodes CASSIGTSGDLEQYF.

This chain connects TRBV5-4 to TRBJ2-7; no clear D. V was shortened by 0 bases and J by 0 bases, with 10 bases between the two germline ends. This CDR3 spans 15 amino acids. Germline V gene lookup returns CDR1 SGHNT and CDR2 YYREEE (reference sequence). This CDR3 reads CASSLGVVTSYEQYF. The CDR3 DNA reads as TGTGCCAGCAGCTTGGGTGTCGTCACCTCCTACGAGCAGTACTTC. Full variable domain (remainder filled in from reference TRBV5-4 and TRBJ2-7): ETGVTQSPTHLIKTRGQQVTLRCSSQSGHNTVSWYQQALGQGPQFIFQYYREEENGRGNFPPRFSGLQFPNYSSELNVNALELDDSALYLCASSLGVVTSYEQYFGPGTRLTVT.

This clonotype turned up a few times. V gene TRBV27 combines with J gene TRBJ1-6, with 9 bases lining up with TRBD1. The CDR3 spans 16 residues. V lost 3 bases, J lost 13 bases, and 13 bases stayed unmatched. Looked up from germline, CDR1 is MNHEY and CDR2 is SMNVEV (reference sequence). CDR3 DNA: TGTGCCAGCAGTTTCTCCCCGGGACAGGGAGGTCTGCCCCTCCACTTT. Translated: CASSFSPGQGGLPLHF.

This clonotype has only a few counts. The rearrangement uses TRBV11-1 and TRBJ1-2; the match to TRBD1 covers 7 bases. V was clipped by 8 bases and J by 7 bases; unmatched bases: 13. Germline V gene lookup returns CDR1 SGHAT and CDR2 FQDESV (reference sequence). The CDR3 runs 14 residues. CDR3 coding DNA: TGTGCCAGCGGGACTCAGGAGGGGGCTGGTGGCTACACCTTC. Amino acids: CASGTQEGAGGYTF.

In its sample, this clonotype is medium-sized (0.01 to 0.1%). This rearrangement joins TRBV5-1 to TRBJ2-2, with 11 bases fitting TRBD2. With V trimmed by 3 bases and J by 1 base, 5 bases remained unmatched. The CDR3 loop spans 17 amino acids. Germline V gene data show CDR1 as SGHRS and CDR2 as YFSETQ. CDR3 amino acids: CASSWTLAGENTGELFF. In DNA, the CDR3 is TGCGCCAGCAGCTGGACACTAGCGGGAGAGAACACCGGGGAGCTGTTTTTT. The full variable domain, with the rest looked up from reference TRBV5-1 and TRBJ2-2, is KAGVTQTPRYLIKTRGQQVTLSCSPISGHRSVSWYQQTPGQGLQFLFEYFSETQRNKGNFPGRFSGRQFSNSRSEMNVSTLELGDSALYLCASSWTLAGENTGELFFGEGSRLTVL.

The chain combines TRBV6-1 with TRBJ1-5, with D perhaps matching TRBD1 (5 bases). The CDR3 is 14 amino acids. V lost 5 bases to trimming and J lost 2 bases, with 10 bases between them. CDR1 and CDR2 (germline): MNHNS, SASEGT. This CDR3 is CASSLRAGNQPQHF. In DNA, the CDR3 is TGTGCCAGCAGTCTCAGGGCGGGCAATCAGCCCCAGCATTTT.

The chain joins TRBV20-1 to TRBJ1-1; no clear D. This CDR3 has 14 residues. The germline CDR1 and CDR2 sequences are DFQATT and SNEGSKA (reference sequence). The V and J ends lost 5 bases and 1 base respectively, with 14 bases between them. In DNA form, the CDR3 reads TGCAGTGCTCATCCCTTTGGTGGGAACACTGAAGCTTTCTTT. Amino acid sequence: CSAHPFGGNTEAFF.

This clonotype has more than one count but fewer than ten. The chain uses TRBV20-1 and TRBJ1-2; D unclear. V was shortened by 6 bases and J by 8 bases, with 13 bases between the two germline ends. In germline, CDR1 is DFQATT, CDR2 SNEGSKA (reference sequence). This CDR3 is 11 amino acids long. CDR3 loop: CSADDWRGYTF. The CDR3 DNA is TGCAGTGCCGATGATTGGAGGGGCTACACCTTC.

Here the CDR3 DNA reads TGTGCCAGCAAGCTAGACCTAAGCACAGATACGCAGTATTTT. It is translated as CASKLDLSTDTQYF. This chain connects TRBV6-1 to TRBJ2-3, with no clear D. From germline, CDR1 is MNHNS and CDR2 SASEGT. This CDR3 is 14 amino acids long. Trimming took 7 bases from V and 0 from J, leaving 11 bases between them.

To note about this clonotype: The junction departs from germline at one end; a sequencing error may be responsible. This chain connects TRBV10-3 to TRBJ2-1; D is uncertain. The CDR3 totals 15 residues. From germline, CDR1 is ENHRY and CDR2 SYGVKD. The CDR3: CTISESLIKRNEQFF. The CDR3 coding sequence is TGTACCATCAGTGAGTCTTTGATAAAACGCAATGAGCAGTTCTTC.

This clonotype has more than one count but fewer than ten. The CDR3 DNA reads as TGTGCCAGCAGTTCCTTAGCGGGAGTCAGAGATACGCAGTATTTT. As protein: CASSSLAGVRDTQYF. The chain couples TRBV27 to TRBJ2-3; 9 bases are a match to TRBD2. The length of the CDR3 is 15 residues. Germline loops: CDR1 MNHEY, CDR2 SMNVEV (reference sequence). The V gene end was trimmed by 4 bases and the J gene end by 5 bases; junction bases not matched to a gene: 7.

The chain joins TRBV20-1 to TRBJ1-6; D possibly corresponds to TRBD1 (6 bases). V was clipped by 3 bases and J by 10 bases, with 16 bases between them. CDR1 is DFQATT, CDR2 SNEGSKA, per germline (reference sequence). The CDR3 consists of 14 residues. Here the CDR3 reads CSARDTRGQSPLHF. For the CDR3, the DNA is TGCAGTGCTAGGGACACGCGGGGGCAGTCACCCCTCCACTTT.

This rearrangement joins TRBV7-6 to TRBJ2-6, with 9 bases lining up with TRBD1. Germline loops: CDR1 SGHVS, CDR2 FNYEAQ. After removal of 0 bases from V and 2 bases from J, the junction contained 5 bases not matched to a gene. CDR3 length equals 18 residues. The CDR3 nucleotides read TGTGCCAGCAGCTTAGCGTGGGGACAGGGAGCTGGGGCCAACGTCCTGACTTTC. Amino acid sequence: CASSLAWGQGAGANVLTF.

This chain links TRBV20-1 with TRBJ2-3, with D unclear. Germline V gene sequence: CDR1 DFQATT, CDR2 SNEGSKA (reference sequence). The CDR3 spans 13 residues. Trimming stripped 1 base from V and 4 bases from J, with 9 bases between. The CDR3 spells CSARGEPSDTQYF. In DNA, the CDR3 is TGCAGTGCTAGAGGAGAACCATCAGATACGCAGTATTTT.

There are a few counts of this clonotype. The V call is TRBV2, the J call TRBJ2-5, with TRBD1 identical over 7 bases. The V and J ends lost 0 bases and 5 bases, in that order; junction bases with no gene match: 6. This CDR3 spans 15 amino acids. Germline-derived CDR1 and CDR2 are SNHLY and FYNNEI. CDR3 coding DNA: TGTGCCAGCAGTGAAGCAACAGGGGTTCCGGAGACCCAGTACTTC. It encodes CASSEATGVPETQYF.